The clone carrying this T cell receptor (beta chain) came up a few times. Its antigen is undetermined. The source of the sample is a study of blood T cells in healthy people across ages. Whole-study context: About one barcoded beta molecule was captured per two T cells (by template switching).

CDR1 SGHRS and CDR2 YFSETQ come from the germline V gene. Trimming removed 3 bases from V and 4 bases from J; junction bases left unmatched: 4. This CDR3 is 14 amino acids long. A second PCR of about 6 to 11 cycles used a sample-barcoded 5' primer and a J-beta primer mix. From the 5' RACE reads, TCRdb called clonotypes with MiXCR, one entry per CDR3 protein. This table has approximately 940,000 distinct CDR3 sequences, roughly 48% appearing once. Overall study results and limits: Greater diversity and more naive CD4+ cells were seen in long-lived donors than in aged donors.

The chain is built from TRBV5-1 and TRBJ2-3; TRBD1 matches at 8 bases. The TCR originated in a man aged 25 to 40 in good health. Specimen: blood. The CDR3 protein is CASSSTGESDTQYF. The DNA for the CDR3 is TGCGCCAGCAGCTCGACAGGGGAGTCAGATACGCAGTATTTT.